The 27 T cell receptor beta chains listed next were all sequenced from one sample in a study of blood T cell repertoires in COVID-19. Sequenced by immunoSEQ multiplex PCR; TCRdb stores in-frame clones only, minus some. The repertoire consists of 40,000 to 50,000 clones, with over 80% occurring once and the leading ten covering 2.1%. The source material was peripheral blood. These receptors were taken from a woman older than 75 with COVID-19, enrolled during active disease.

The V and J genes are TRBV5-1 and TRBJ2-2; D might be TRBD1 (6 bases). The CDR3 contains 15 residues. V was clipped by 0 bases and J by 9 bases, with 15 bases between them. Germline V gives CDR1 SGHRS, CDR2 YFSETQ. DNA of the CDR3: TGCGCCAGCAGCTTGGCCACAGGCAGGGGCCGGGAGCTGTTTTTT. It yields the protein CASSLATGRGRELFF.

The sample holds one count of this clone. The rearrangement links TRBV14 to TRBJ2-1, with TRBD1 as a possible D gene (6 bases). This CDR3 comprises 15 residues. V was pared by 1 base and J by 5 bases, with 12 bases between. The germline CDR1 and CDR2 sequences are SGHDN and FVKESK. The CDR3 spells CASSQARGTNNEQFF. Here the CDR3 DNA reads TGTGCCAGCAGCCAAGCCAGGGGCACTAACAATGAGCAGTTCTTC.

The chain employs TRBV3-1 (or the pseudogene TRBV3-2) and TRBJ2-7; the match to TRBD1 covers 9 bases. After removal of 3 bases from V and 2 bases from J, the junction contained 14 bases not matched to a gene. The CDR3 sequence is 18 residues long. From germline, CDR1 is LGHDT and CDR2 YNNKEL (reference sequence). CDR3: CASSHTGQGRYKTYEQYF. CDR3 DNA: TGTGCCAGCAGCCATACCGGACAGGGGAGATATAAAACCTACGAGCAGTACTTC.

The sample holds one count of this clone. The chain has TRBV7-2 and TRBJ1-1; 12 bases fit TRBD1. CDR3 length equals 18 residues. Germline V lookup: CDR1 SGHTA, CDR2 FQGNSA. J gave up 0 bases and V 5 bases, and 10 bases lay outside the gene matches. The chain's CDR3 is CASSGDLGTGGLNTEAFF. The DNA for the CDR3 is TGTGCCAGCAGCGGAGACTTGGGGACAGGGGGCTTGAACACTGAAGCTTTCTTT.

In this sample, this clone turned up once. In nucleotides, the CDR3 is TGTGCCAGCAGTGTCGCCGCAGGGGACACTGAAGCTTTCTTT. Translated, it gives CASSVAAGDTEAFF. J is TRBJ1-1 and V is TRBV2, with D possibly being TRBD1 (6 bases). Trimming pared 4 bases from V and 3 bases from J, leaving 12 bases between. CDR3 length: 14 amino acids. Looked up from germline, CDR1 is SNHLY and CDR2 is FYNNEI.

The genes are TRBV6-5 and TRBJ1-2; no firm D call. Trimming pared 2 bases from V and 10 bases from J, leaving 14 bases between. Germline V gene data show CDR1 as MNHEY and CDR2 as SVGAGI. The CDR3 length is 13 residues. Written as DNA, the CDR3 is TGTGCCAGCAGTTACCAAACGGAGAAACTCTACACCTTC. This encodes CASSYQTEKLYTF.

V usage is TRBV28 and J usage is TRBJ1-2, with 7 bases aligning to TRBD1. J gave up 0 bases and V 5 bases, and 6 bases lay outside the gene matches. The CDR3 consists of 15 residues. Germline assignment: CDR1 MDHEN and CDR2 SYDVKM. The chain's CDR3 is CASSPRGRANYGYTF. The CDR3 bases are TGTGCCAGCAGTCCGAGGGGGCGGGCTAACTATGGCTACACCTTC.

The V call is TRBV19, the J call TRBJ2-5, with 11 bases matching TRBD2. The CDR3 is made up of 20 amino acids. Per the germline V gene, CDR1 is LNHDA and CDR2 is SQIVND (reference sequence). The junction had 20 bases not matched to a gene; V was cut back by 6 bases and J by 2 bases. The CDR3 bases are TGTGCCAGTAGGCCCGAGGGACTAGCGGACATCATGGGGGGTCAAGAGACCCAGTACTTC. Its translation is CASRPEGLADIMGGQETQYF.

The rearrangement joins TRBV6-1 to TRBJ1-5; D perhaps matches TRBD1 (6 bases). The V end was cut by 1 base, the J end by 1 base, with 14 bases between. Looked up from germline, CDR1 is MNHNS and CDR2 is SASEGT. The length of the CDR3 is 17 residues. CDR3 sequence: CASSEERGAWSNQPQHF. The CDR3 coding sequence is TGTGCCAGCAGTGAAGAACGGGGGGCTTGGAGCAATCAGCCCCAGCATTTT.

The gene calls are TRBV5-1 and TRBJ1-1; 7 nucleotides align to TRBD1. Germline V gene sequence: CDR1 SGHRS, CDR2 YFSETQ. The length of the CDR3 is 15 residues. Germline trimming cut 0 bases from V and 6 bases from J; bases unmatched to any gene: 8. This chain's CDR3 is CASSLEGLQGAEAFF. The CDR3, as DNA: TGCGCCAGCAGCTTGGAGGGGCTCCAGGGGGCTGAAGCTTTCTTT.

In nucleotides, the CDR3 is TGTGCCAGCAGTGCCGACCTCGGGACAGGGTACGCCGGGGAGCTGTTTTTT. It codes for CASSADLGTGYAGELFF. V is TRBV6-1 and J is TRBJ2-2; 9 bases agree with TRBD1. Losses at the gene ends were 4 bases for V and 6 bases for J; bases not matched to a gene: 12. The V gene's germline CDR1 is MNHNS and CDR2 SASEGT. This CDR3 region has 17 residues.

The gene calls are TRBV2 and TRBJ2-7; no reliable D call. Trimming removed 5 bases at V and 2 bases at J, with 7 bases between. CDR3 length: 12 amino acids. Germline V gives CDR1 SNHLY, CDR2 FYNNEI. CDR3 bases: TGTGCCAGCAGTTTCAGCGCCTACGAGCAGTACTTC. Translating gives CASSFSAYEQYF.

The chain combines TRBV5-5 with TRBJ1-1; D is perhaps TRBD1 (5 bases). CDR3 size: 14 residues. Trimming shortened V by 9 bases and J by 4 bases, and 19 bases separated the two germline ends. Germline CDR1 is SGHKS and CDR2 is YYEKEE (reference sequence). The CDR3, as DNA: TGTGCCACCGGGACTTTAGGGGAGAGCACTGAAGCTTTCTTT. This translates into CATGTLGESTEAFF.

This clone was found once. The CDR3 loop is CASRASGEGQGYTF. DNA for the CDR3: TGTGCCAGCAGGGCCTCCGGGGAGGGGCAAGGCTACACCTTC. The chain combines TRBV27 with TRBJ1-2; TRBD1 might be the D (5 bases). The CDR3 consists of 14 residues. V lost 6 bases and J lost 8, with 19 bases in between. Germline CDR1 reads MNHEY; CDR2 reads SMNVEV (reference sequence).

The V gene is TRBV5-1, the J gene TRBJ2-7, with 8 nucleotides matching TRBD1. From germline, CDR1 is SGHRS and CDR2 YFSETQ. The CDR3 has 15 residues. V trimming: 4 bases; J trimming: 2 bases; junction bases outside the gene matches: 8. The CDR3 region is CASSPRRTGTYEQYF. For the CDR3, the DNA is TGCGCCAGCAGCCCGAGGAGGACAGGGACCTACGAGCAGTACTTC.

The chain uses TRBV6-2 or TRBV6-3 and TRBJ1-2; a possible D gene is TRBD1 (5 bases). The CDR3 is 12 residues long. The ends were cut back, 4 bases at V and 4 bases at J, with 7 bases in the middle. The germline V gene has CDR1 MNHEY and CDR2 SVGEGT. The CDR3 sequence is CASSFQGYGYTF. DNA of the CDR3: TGTGCCAGCAGTTTTCAGGGCTATGGCTACACCTTC.

The chain uses TRBV10-3 and TRBJ2-1, with 10 bases identical to TRBD1. V trimming: 4 bases; J trimming: 7 bases; junction bases outside the gene matches: 4. Germline-derived CDR1 and CDR2 are ENHRY and SYGVKD. The CDR3 loop spans 14 amino acids. This CDR3 is CAISGRQGANEQFF. CDR3 sequence (DNA): TGTGCCATCAGTGGAAGACAGGGGGCTAATGAGCAGTTCTTC.

The chain's CDR3 is CASSQVHQGAGGQETQYF. CDR3 in DNA: TGCGCCAGCAGCCAAGTACATCAGGGCGCGGGGGGCCAAGAGACCCAGTACTTC. V usage is TRBV4-1 and J usage is TRBJ2-5; TRBD2 agrees at 8 bases. Germline CDR1 MGHRA, CDR2 YSYEKL. V dropped 1 base and J dropped 1; count of bases not matched to a gene: 11. The CDR3 runs 18 residues.

V usage is TRBV10-3 and J usage is TRBJ1-1, with D perhaps TRBD1 (6 bases). V gave up 4 bases and J gave up 3 bases, with 12 bases separating them. The germline gives CDR1 ENHRY, CDR2 SYGVKD. The CDR3 has 14 amino acids. For the CDR3, the DNA is TGTGCCATCAGTGCCCAGGGGCCATACACTGAAGCTTTCTTT. Its protein is CAISAQGPYTEAFF.

The rearrangement links TRBV30 to TRBJ1-1, with D perhaps TRBD1 (6 bases). Trimming took 3 bases from V and 7 from J, leaving 15 bases between them. This CDR3 region has 13 residues. Germline lookup yields CDR1 GTSNPN and CDR2 SVGIG (reference sequence). This chain's CDR3 is CAWRSGLGGEAFF. In DNA, the CDR3 is TGTGCCTGGAGGTCGGGATTAGGGGGTGAAGCTTTCTTT.

This chain joins TRBV6-5 and TRBJ1-4; no clear D. Between the trimmed V and J ends, which lost 3 bases and 0 bases, there was a span of 8 bases. The CDR3 extends over 15 amino acids. Germline V gives CDR1 MNHEY, CDR2 SVGAGI. CDR3 residues: CASSYRSATNEKLFF. CDR3 DNA sequence: TGTGCCAGCAGTTATCGGTCGGCAACTAATGAAAAACTGTTTTTT.

V is TRBV2 and J is TRBJ1-2, with D unresolved. V lost 4 bases to trimming and J lost 2 bases, with 11 bases between them. Germline V gives CDR1 SNHLY, CDR2 FYNNEI. The CDR3 runs to 14 residues. The CDR3, as DNA: TGTGCCAGCAGTGCGAACGGAGGCAACTATGGCTACACCTTC. As protein: CASSANGGNYGYTF.

The gene calls are TRBV27 and TRBJ1-2, with D perhaps TRBD1 (5 bases). The CDR3 consists of 15 residues. Trimming took 7 bases from V and 2 from J, leaving 17 bases between them. From germline, CDR1 is MNHEY and CDR2 SMNVEV (reference sequence). CDR3 nucleotide sequence: TGTGCCAGCACCCCATGGGGGGGATCCAACTATGGCTACACCTTC. This gives the protein CASTPWGGSNYGYTF.

The chain joins TRBV5-1 to TRBJ2-7; 8 bases map to TRBD1. The CDR3 length is 15 residues. V shed 4 bases, J shed 1 base, and the junction held 7 bases outside the gene matches. CDR1 SGHRS and CDR2 YFSETQ come from the germline V gene. CDR3 in DNA: TGCGCCAGCAGCCCTCGGACAGGGAGTTCCTACGAGCAGTACTTC. Translated, it gives CASSPRTGSSYEQYF.

The genes are TRBV11-2 and TRBJ1-6, with a possible D match to TRBD1 (6 bases). From germline, CDR1 is SGHAT and CDR2 FQNNGV. The CDR3 loop spans 16 amino acids. The germline V and J ends were trimmed by 5 bases and 13 bases, with 24 bases remaining between them. CDR3 sequence: CASSLHQPTGPRPLHF. CDR3 coding DNA: TGTGCCAGCAGCCTACACCAGCCGACAGGTCCGCGTCCCCTCCACTTT. The whole variable domain, remainder taken from reference TRBV11-2 and TRBJ1-6, is EAGVAQSPRYKIIEKRQSVAFWCNPISGHATLYWYQQILGQGPKLLIQFQNNGVVDDSQLPKDRFSAERLKGVDSTLKIQPAKLEDSAVYLCASSLHQPTGPRPLHFGNGTRLTVT.

V gene TRBV7-8 combines with J gene TRBJ2-7; D possibly corresponds to TRBD1 (5 bases). The CDR3 is made up of 17 amino acids. CDR1 is SGHVS and CDR2 is FQNEAQ in the germline V gene. V was shortened by 2 bases and J by 2 bases, with 19 bases between the two germline ends. CDR3: CASSLPPIDSGPYEQYF. The CDR3 region has the DNA TGTGCCAGCAGCTTACCCCCAATCGACAGTGGGCCCTACGAGCAGTACTTC.

This clone was recorded only once. This sequence joins TRBV4-1 and TRBJ1-2; no reliable D call. V shed 2 bases and J shed 6 bases, with 13 bases lying between them. Germline V CDR1 and CDR2: MGHRA, YSYEKL. This CDR3 spans 14 amino acids. The CDR3 sequence: CASSQHGLRDGYTF. The CDR3 region has the DNA TGCGCCAGCAGCCAACACGGGTTGAGGGATGGCTACACCTTC.